This TCR beta chain was observed in a study of cytomegalovirus exposure and HLA in healthy donors. About the study: Researchers previously reported finding 90 million to 120 million unique TCR beta sequences from 150 million to 200 million T cells. Overall study results and limits: Association of a missense DCLRE1C variant with TCR beta V- and J-gene trimming was reported in a later analysis.

When sampled, the donors appeared nominally healthy, though they likely had unrecorded immune exposures. Researchers ran the PCR with 60 Vbeta and 13 Jbeta primers. Profiled with immunoSEQ multiplex PCR; TCRdb holds only in-frame clones, not every one. The table has 150,000 or so clones, 60% to 80% seen once; the top ten hold around 0.7%. As to this clone: What it recognizes is unknown.

The sequence derives from a male donor in good health and CMV-seronegative. Sequencing input: PBMCs.

The CDR3 DNA follows: TGTGCCAGCAGCTGGGACAGAGACTATGGCTACACCTTC. Translating gives CASSWDRDYGYTF. The chain employs TRBV5-6 and TRBJ1-2, with 7 positions matching TRBD1. J was trimmed by 3 bases and V by 3 bases; bases with no gene match: 2. The CDR3 is 13 residues long. In germline, CDR1 is SGHDT, CDR2 YYEEEE.